The 32 T cell receptor beta chains reported below all come from one sample, sequenced in a study of T cell responses to AZD1222 COVID-19 vaccine. The assay was immunoSEQ multiplex PCR, and TCRdb's table has in-frame clones only and misses some. This table has about 120,000 clones, approximately 85% appearing once. The sample was peripheral blood, taken on day 0 of AZD1222 vaccination. The receptors were sampled from an adult in good health.

This chain links TRBV10-2 with TRBJ2-7; D is unclear. This CDR3 contains 12 residues. Trimming cost V 2 bases and J 3 bases, with 5 bases left between them. In germline, CDR1 is WSHSY, CDR2 SAAADI. CDR3 DNA sequence: TGCGCCAGCAGTGAGGGGTACTACGAGCAGTACTTC. This sequence encodes CASSEGYYEQYF.

The J gene is TRBJ1-2, the V gene TRBV19; D is undetermined. Germline assignment: CDR1 LNHDA and CDR2 SQIVND (reference sequence). This CDR3 spans 14 amino acids. Trimming removed 5 bases at V and 1 base at J, with 11 bases between. The CDR3 coding sequence is TGTGCCAGTAGTCCCCGGACGGTTAACTATGGCTACACCTTC. It encodes CASSPRTVNYGYTF.

This clone was detected once. The DNA for the CDR3 is TGCGCCAGCAGCCAAGCCCGTCAGGGGAACACTGAAGCTTTCTTT. This sequence encodes CASSQARQGNTEAFF. The chain is built from TRBV4-1 and TRBJ1-1, with D perhaps matching TRBD1 (5 bases). CDR3 length: 15 residues. Germline CDR1 and CDR2: MGHRA and YSYEKL. Trimming shortened V by 1 base and J by 1 base, and 10 bases separated the two germline ends.

The chain employs TRBV7-6 and TRBJ2-7; 9 nucleotides match TRBD1. Trimming at V came to 1 base and at J to 6 bases, leaving 7 bases not matched to a gene. The CDR3 totals 15 residues. Germline CDR1 is SGHVS and CDR2 is FNYEAQ. DNA for the CDR3: TGTGCCAGCAGCTTAGAGGGACAGGGTAGGGGCGAGCAGTACTTC. Protein: CASSLEGQGRGEQYF.

DNA for the CDR3: TGTGCCAGCTCCCCCGGCAGGGGGCCTTCTGGCTACACCTTC. Protein: CASSPGRGPSGYTF. The genes are TRBV18 and TRBJ1-2; 8 bases are a match to TRBD1. The V gene's germline CDR1 is KGHSH and CDR2 LQKENI. V shed 6 bases and J 7 bases; nucleotides not matched to a gene: 10. This CDR3 contains 14 residues.

The chain recombines TRBV19 with TRBJ1-2, with TRBD1 identical over 10 bases. CDR1 is LNHDA and CDR2 is SQIVND in the germline V gene (reference sequence). This CDR3 is built from 12 residues. Losses at the gene ends were 6 bases for V and 8 bases for J; bases not matched to a gene: 3. CDR3 in amino acids: CASRGTGEGYTF. The CDR3 nucleotides read TGTGCCAGTAGAGGGACAGGGGAAGGCTACACCTTC.

The V and J genes are TRBV24-1 and TRBJ1-1; 12 bases are a match to TRBD1. This CDR3 region has 17 residues. V shed 2 bases and J 5 bases; nucleotides not matched to a gene: 8. Germline CDR1 KGHDR, CDR2 SFDVKD. The CDR3 sequence is CATSDSAGQGAYTEAFF. DNA for the CDR3: TGTGCCACCAGTGATTCGGCGGGACAGGGGGCTTATACTGAAGCTTTCTTT.

CDR3 region: CASSIDREASPLHF. In DNA form, the CDR3 reads TGTGCCAGTAGTATAGACAGAGAGGCCTCACCCCTCCACTTT. The chain uses TRBV19 and TRBJ1-6, with D unclear. The germline gives CDR1 LNHDA, CDR2 SQIVND (reference sequence). V gave up 0 bases and J gave up 10 bases, with 10 bases separating them. This CDR3 spans 14 amino acids.

The chain carries TRBV7-9 and TRBJ1-1; a weak D match, TRBD1 (5 bases). Trimming stripped 6 bases from V and 0 bases from J, with 14 bases between. Germline assignment: CDR1 SEHNR and CDR2 FQNEAQ (reference sequence). The CDR3 extends over 15 amino acids. In DNA form, the CDR3 reads TGTGCCAGCAGTCCAGACAGCTACTTGAACACTGAAGCTTTCTTT. Its translation is CASSPDSYLNTEAFF. Supplemented by reference TRBV7-9 and TRBJ1-1, the full variable domain reads DTGVSQNPRHKITKRGQNVTFRCDPISEHNRLYWYRQTLGQGPEFLTYFQNEAQLEKSRLLSDRFSAERPKGSFSTLEIQRTEQGDSAMYLCASSPDSYLNTEAFFGQGTRLTVV.

Here the CDR3 DNA reads TGTGCCAGCAGCTTATCTTTGACTAGCGGGTACGAGCAGTACTTC. Residues: CASSLSLTSGYEQYF. The chain combines TRBV5-5 with TRBJ2-7; 10 bases match TRBD2. This CDR3 is 15 amino acids long. In germline, CDR1 is SGHKS, CDR2 YYEKEE (reference sequence). The J segment lost 4 bases and the V segment lost 2 bases, leaving 6 bases of the junction unmatched.

The genes are TRBV7-8 and TRBJ2-5, with D tentatively TRBD2 (6 bases). CDR3 length: 17 residues. The V gene lost 3 bases and the J gene lost 6 bases, with 23 bases spanning the gap. CDR1 is SGHVS and CDR2 is FQNEAQ in the germline V gene. The CDR3 here is CASSLASGSPPGKTQYF. In nucleotides, the CDR3 is TGTGCCAGCAGCTTGGCGAGCGGGTCCCCGCCCGGGAAGACCCAGTACTTC.

In its sample, this clone was seen a few times. The chain uses TRBV11-1 and TRBJ2-1, with a weak D call TRBD2 (6 bases). From germline, CDR1 is SGHAT and CDR2 FQDESV (reference sequence). With 3 bases removed from V and 8 bases from J, the gap between germline ends came to 14 bases. The CDR3 has 14 amino acids. The CDR3 coding sequence is TGTGCCAGCAGCTTGCGGGATTTAATCTATGAGCAGTTCTTC. It codes for CASSLRDLIYEQFF.

The rearrangement links TRBV5-6 to TRBJ2-7, with 9 positions matching TRBD1. The CDR3 sequence is 12 residues long. The V and J ends lost 3 bases and 12 bases, in that order; junction bases with no gene match: 7. From germline, CDR1 is SGHDT and CDR2 YYEEEE. The CDR3 DNA reads as TGTGCCAGCAGCTCCGGGACAGGGTCCTCGTACTTC. Its protein is CASSSGTGSSYF.

The CDR3 DNA reads as TGTGCCAGCAGCTTAGGTAGGGATCGCTATGGCTACACCTTC. It is translated as CASSLGRDRYGYTF. V usage is TRBV7-9 and J usage is TRBJ1-2; D ambiguous. The CDR3 runs to 14 residues. V was clipped by 1 base and J by 4 bases, with 10 bases between them. From germline, CDR1 is SEHNR and CDR2 FQNEAQ (reference sequence).

The chain joins TRBV7-9 to TRBJ1-4; maybe TRBD1 (6 bases). Looked up from germline, CDR1 is SEHNR and CDR2 is FQNEAQ (reference sequence). The CDR3 contains 17 residues. V was cut by 5 bases and J by 0 bases, with 16 bases left in between. The CDR3 DNA follows: TGTGCCAGCAGCCCCGATGGGGGGGCGTCAACTAATGAAAAACTGTTTTTT. Protein product: CASSPDGGASTNEKLFF.

The chain links TRBV4-2 to TRBJ1-3, with D unclear. The V gene's germline CDR1 is LGHNA and CDR2 YNFKEQ. Trimming left V 0 bases short and J 8 bases short, with 8 bases between. The length of the CDR3 is 13 residues. The CDR3 DNA sequence: TGTGCCAGCAGCCAAGAAAGGTTAGACACCATATATTTT. Protein: CASSQERLDTIYF.

The genes are TRBV19 and TRBJ1-1; D perhaps matches TRBD1 (6 bases). The CDR3 runs to 20 residues. Trimming pared 0 bases from V and 0 bases from J, leaving 23 bases between. Germline CDR1 LNHDA, CDR2 SQIVND (reference sequence). CDR3 sequence: CASSIDLFPVGGGMNTEAFF. Written as DNA, the CDR3 is TGTGCCAGTAGTATAGATCTATTTCCGGTCGGGGGCGGAATGAACACTGAAGCTTTCTTT.

V and J are TRBV19 and TRBJ2-2; either TRBD1 or TRBD2 may fit D (7 bases each). V was shortened by 2 bases and J by 6 bases, with 10 bases between the two germline ends. Germline loops: CDR1 LNHDA, CDR2 SQIVND (reference sequence). The CDR3 length is 14 residues. The CDR3 sequence: CASSIQGGPGELFF. For the CDR3, the DNA is TGTGCCAGTAGTATACAGGGGGGGCCCGGGGAGCTGTTTTTT.

The V call is TRBV7-3, the J call TRBJ2-1; D is ambiguous. The CDR3 loop spans 13 amino acids. Trimming removed 5 bases at V and 8 bases at J, with 13 bases between. Germline CDR1 reads SGHTA; CDR2 reads FQGTGA. The CDR3 DNA sequence: TGTGCCAGCAGCCGCGGCACCCTGGATGAGCAGTTCTTC. Amino acid sequence: CASSRGTLDEQFF.

V gene TRBV5-1 combines with J gene TRBJ2-1; D not resolved. V was trimmed by 3 bases and J by 0 bases, leaving 13 bases between them. This CDR3 region has 16 residues. From germline, CDR1 is SGHRS and CDR2 YFSETQ. The CDR3, as DNA: TGCGCCAGCAGCTGGGCAGGTGGAAGCTCCTACAATGAGCAGTTCTTC. Its translation: CASSWAGGSSYNEQFF.

The rearrangement uses TRBV19 and TRBJ1-2; 9 bases line up with TRBD1. The V gene's germline CDR1 is LNHDA and CDR2 SQIVND (reference sequence). V lost 4 bases, J lost 4 bases, and 19 bases stayed unmatched. The CDR3 length is 19 residues. The CDR3 coding sequence is TGTGCCAGTAGTAATCCGGGTGGGGGACAGGGTGGTATTGGCTATGGCTACACCTTC. Translating gives CASSNPGGGQGGIGYGYTF.

The chain is built from TRBV19 and TRBJ1-2; TRBD1 agrees at 7 bases. Trimming at V came to 8 bases and at J to 8 bases, leaving 14 bases not matched to a gene. From germline, CDR1 is LNHDA and CDR2 SQIVND (reference sequence). The CDR3 totals 14 residues. The DNA for the CDR3 is TGTGCCAGTTCTCCACCCGACAGGGCAGGAGGCTACACCTTC. This translates into CASSPPDRAGGYTF. Supplemented by reference TRBV19 and TRBJ1-2, the full variable domain reads DGGITQSPKYLFRKEGQNVTLSCEQNLNHDAMYWYRQDPGQGLRLIYYSQIVNDFQKGDIAEGYSVSREKKESFPLTVTSAQKNPTAFYLCASSPPDRAGGYTFGSGTRLTVV.

The rearrangement joins TRBV12-3 or TRBV12-4 to TRBJ1-2, with 7 bases fitting TRBD1. V gave up 2 bases and J gave up 7 bases; unmatched junction bases: 4. This CDR3 spans 13 amino acids. CDR3 nucleotide sequence: TGTGCCAGCAGTTTATACAGGGGTACTGGCTACACCTTC. It translates to CASSLYRGTGYTF.

The chain combines TRBV5-4 with TRBJ2-7, with D unresolved. Trimming shortened V by 3 bases and J by 0 bases, and 7 bases separated the two germline ends. Germline loops: CDR1 SGHNT, CDR2 YYREEE (reference sequence). The CDR3 sequence is 13 residues long. CDR3 DNA sequence: TGTGCCAGCAGCTCGCCTGCCTCCTACGAGCAGTACTTC. Its protein is CASSSPASYEQYF.

V gene TRBV5-4 combines with J gene TRBJ2-2, with 12 bases aligning to TRBD2. The CDR3 loop spans 16 amino acids. With 0 bases clipped from V and 6 bases from J, the junction kept 3 bases outside the gene matches. CDR1 and CDR2 (germline): SGHNT, YYREEE (reference sequence). The CDR3 is CASSLGSSGGAGELFF. The CDR3 DNA reads TGTGCCAGCAGCTTGGGTTCTAGCGGGGGGGCCGGGGAGCTGTTTTTT.

The gene calls are TRBV29-1 and TRBJ1-1; no reliable D call. The CDR3 is 12 residues long. Germline V gene data show CDR1 as SQVTM and CDR2 as ANQGSEA. The ends were cut back, 4 bases at V and 4 bases at J, with 10 bases in the middle. The CDR3 coding sequence is TGCAGCGTTGTGGCGACTAGCACTGAAGCTTTCTTT. It encodes CSVVATSTEAFF.

J is TRBJ1-2 and V is TRBV6-6, with D perhaps matching TRBD1 (5 bases). Germline CDR1 and CDR2: MNHNY and SVGAGI (reference sequence). V was clipped by 3 bases and J by 2 bases, with 13 bases between them. The CDR3 runs to 15 residues. The CDR3 DNA reads as TGTGCCAGCAGTTATTCCGAGGGGACCAACTATGGCTACACCTTC. As protein: CASSYSEGTNYGYTF.

V gene TRBV10-3 combines with J gene TRBJ2-7; D is perhaps TRBD1 (5 bases). CDR3 length equals 12 residues. Between the trimmed V and J ends, which lost 5 bases and 6 bases, there was a span of 11 bases. Germline loops: CDR1 ENHRY, CDR2 SYGVKD. CDR3 sequence: CAISTGVGEQYF. The DNA of the CDR3 is TGTGCCATCAGTACAGGTGTGGGCGAGCAGTACTTC.

The V call is TRBV7-2, the J call TRBJ1-5, with a weak D call TRBD1 (6 bases). Germline V CDR1 and CDR2: SGHTA, FQGNSA. The CDR3 is made up of 14 amino acids. V was trimmed by 5 bases and J by 2 bases, leaving 10 bases between them. In DNA, the CDR3 is TGTGCCAGCAGCCCGGACAGAGGCAATCAGCCCCAGCATTTT. Translating it yields CASSPDRGNQPQHF.

The chain recombines TRBV4-2 with TRBJ2-3, with 8 bases that match TRBD2. CDR1 and CDR2 (germline): LGHNA, YNFKEQ. J gave up 4 bases and V 1 base, and 10 bases lay outside the gene matches. This CDR3 region has 17 residues. The CDR3 is CASSQVSGTRTPDTQYF. CDR3 bases: TGTGCCAGCAGCCAAGTGTCCGGGACTAGGACGCCAGATACGCAGTATTTT.

CDR3 residues: CASSVGGTKLAGELFF. In DNA form, the CDR3 reads TGTGCCAGCAGCGTAGGAGGGACTAAGTTAGCCGGGGAGCTGTTTTTT. The chain combines TRBV9 with TRBJ2-2; 7 bases are shared with TRBD2. V lost 0 bases, J lost 6 bases, and 8 bases stayed unmatched. CDR1 is SGDLS, CDR2 YYNGEE, per germline. The CDR3 spans 16 residues.

In this sample, this clone turned up once. The rearrangement uses TRBV27 and TRBJ2-3; a possible D gene is TRBD2 (5 bases). Per the germline V gene, CDR1 is MNHEY and CDR2 is SMNVEV (reference sequence). The CDR3 totals 15 residues. V was trimmed by 5 bases and J by 7 bases, leaving 19 bases between them. The CDR3 DNA reads as TGTGCCAGCAGTGAACCGGGTCTAAGAGGGTATACGCAGTATTTT. Amino acids: CASSEPGLRGYTQYF.